This T cell receptor beta chain was found in a study of T cell changes during pregnancy in multiple sclerosis. Libraries were prepared by immunoSEQ multiplex PCR; TCRdb keeps only in-frame clonotypes and omits some of them. The table lists about 47,000 clones, roughly 89% of them singletons. J was trimmed by 4 bases and V by 1 base; bases with no gene match: 3. From germline, CDR1 is SGHTA and CDR2 FQGTGA. The CDR3 runs 15 residues. J is TRBJ2-1 and V is TRBV7-3; TRBD1 matches 8 bases. The sequence derives from a female donor with multiple sclerosis, enrolled in a pregnancy study. The source material was peripheral blood, sampled in the first trimester of pregnancy. The CDR3 bases are TGTGCCAGCAGCTTAAACCAGGGGGCATACAATGAGCAGTTCTTC. It encodes CASSLNQGAYNEQFF.